Following are 13 T cell receptor beta chains from one sample sequenced in a study of blood T cell repertoires in COVID-19. The data were produced by immunoSEQ multiplex PCR, yet TCRdb's version contains in-frame clones alone and is incomplete. The sample includes around 470,000 clones, about 91% seen only once; the top ten take around 0.9%. The sample comprised peripheral blood. These receptors were taken from a young man with COVID-19, enrolled during active disease.

CDR3: CASSEWTGNQPQHF. CDR3 nucleotide sequence: TGTGCCAGCAGTGAATGGACAGGGAATCAGCCCCAGCATTTT. V is TRBV6-1 and J is TRBJ1-5; 8 bases match TRBD1. With 2 bases clipped from V and 4 bases from J, the junction kept 1 base outside the gene matches. This CDR3 region has 14 residues. Germline V gene lookup returns CDR1 MNHNS and CDR2 SASEGT.

J is TRBJ1-2 and V is TRBV6-5; D remains unclear. V was cut by 2 bases and J by 2 bases, with 6 bases left in between. The germline V gene has CDR1 MNHEY and CDR2 SVGAGI. The CDR3 is 13 residues long. CDR3 coding DNA: TGTGCCAGCAGTTACGTCCAGAACTATGGCTACACCTTC. Translating gives CASSYVQNYGYTF.

The chain has TRBV5-4 and TRBJ1-6; D uncertain. Trimming took off 6 bases at V and 4 bases at J, with 8 bases between the two ends. The CDR3 contains 13 residues. In germline, CDR1 is SGHNT, CDR2 YYREEE (reference sequence). The CDR3 bases are TGTGCCAGCAAGACTGAGTATAATTCACCCCTCCACTTT. This codes for CASKTEYNSPLHF.

V usage is TRBV5-5 and J usage is TRBJ2-3; 9 nucleotides agree with TRBD1. V lost 2 bases to trimming and J lost 4 bases; unmatched junction nucleotides: 5. The CDR3 length is 15 residues. Germline lookup yields CDR1 SGHKS and CDR2 YYEKEE (reference sequence). As DNA, the CDR3 is TGTGCCAGCAGCTTACAGGGGGCGACTCCAGATACGCAGTATTTT. This gives the protein CASSLQGATPDTQYF.

The rearrangement joins TRBV13 to TRBJ1-2, with 7 bases matching TRBD1. The ends lost 4 bases at V and 8 bases at J; junction bases unmatched: 4. CDR3 length equals 12 residues. In germline, CDR1 is PRHDT, CDR2 FYEKMQ (reference sequence). CDR3 region: CASSSTGVGYTF. Written as DNA, the CDR3 is TGTGCCAGCAGCTCCACAGGGGTCGGCTACACCTTC.

The V call is TRBV7-2, the J call TRBJ2-3, with 9 nucleotides matching TRBD2. V dropped 5 bases and J dropped 7; count of bases not matched to a gene: 13. This CDR3 is built from 16 residues. The germline V gene encodes CDR1 SGHTA and CDR2 FQGNSA. DNA of the CDR3: TGTGCCAGCAGCCCCCCGGGCGGGGGGGCTGGAAATACGCAGTATTTT. Protein product: CASSPPGGGAGNTQYF.

This chain connects TRBV19 to TRBJ2-1; TRBD2 matches 7 bases. J lost 8 bases, V lost 6 bases, and 7 bases had no gene match. Germline V gene sequence: CDR1 LNHDA, CDR2 SQIVND (reference sequence). The CDR3 covers 13 residues. For the CDR3, the DNA is TGTGCCAGTAGGAAAACTAGCGTAGATGAGCAGTTCTTC. This sequence encodes CASRKTSVDEQFF.

This clone appeared a few times. The gene calls are TRBV4-1 and TRBJ2-7, with D unresolved. Germline V gene data show CDR1 as MGHRA and CDR2 as YSYEKL. V lost 0 bases to trimming and J lost 3 bases, with 6 bases between them. This CDR3 comprises 13 residues. Here the CDR3 reads CASSQENGYEQYF. For the CDR3, the DNA is TGCGCCAGCAGCCAAGAAAACGGCTACGAGCAGTACTTC.

The chain combines TRBV4-1 with TRBJ2-1; weak D call: TRBD2 (6 bases). In germline, CDR1 is MGHRA, CDR2 YSYEKL. V lost 4 bases and J lost 1, with 14 bases in between. CDR3 length: 16 residues. CDR3 DNA sequence: TGCGCCAGCAGCCGAGAAGCGGGTTATTCCTACAATGAGCAGTTCTTC. Amino acid sequence: CASSREAGYSYNEQFF.

This clone came up once. This sequence joins TRBV2 and TRBJ2-7, with a tentative D call TRBD2 (5 bases). V shed 3 bases and J shed 2 bases, with 8 bases lying between them. This CDR3 contains 13 residues. Germline CDR1 is SNHLY and CDR2 is FYNNEI. DNA for the CDR3: TGTGCCAGCAGTGAGGAGGTAACCTACGAGCAGTACTTC. This codes for CASSEEVTYEQYF.

The chain has TRBV7-3 and TRBJ2-3, with 16 bases fitting TRBD2. The V and J ends lost 4 bases and 11 bases, in that order; junction bases with no gene match: 12. CDR1 is SGHTA and CDR2 is FQGTGA in the germline V gene. This CDR3 comprises 17 residues. The chain's CDR3 is CASSSGLGLAGGPGQYF. CDR3 nucleotide sequence: TGTGCCAGCAGCTCCGGACTGGGACTAGCGGGAGGGCCGGGGCAGTATTTT.

The chain combines TRBV6-5 with TRBJ2-5; 13 bases line up with TRBD2. Per germline, CDR1 MNHEY and CDR2 SVGAGI. The CDR3 length is 14 residues. V dropped 6 bases and J dropped 13; count of bases not matched to a gene: 11. The CDR3 DNA reads TGTGCCAGCAGCCAGGGACTAGCGGGACCCCCCGGGTACTTC. It is translated as CASSQGLAGPPGYF.

The V gene is TRBV3-1 (or the pseudogene TRBV3-2), the J gene TRBJ1-4; no clear D. Trimming removed 1 base at V and 5 bases at J, with 2 bases between. CDR1 and CDR2 from the germline V gene are LGHDT and YNNKEL (reference sequence). The CDR3 spans 12 residues. The CDR3 coding sequence is TGTGCCAGCAGCCAAGTAAATGAAAAACTGTTTTTT. This sequence encodes CASSQVNEKLFF.